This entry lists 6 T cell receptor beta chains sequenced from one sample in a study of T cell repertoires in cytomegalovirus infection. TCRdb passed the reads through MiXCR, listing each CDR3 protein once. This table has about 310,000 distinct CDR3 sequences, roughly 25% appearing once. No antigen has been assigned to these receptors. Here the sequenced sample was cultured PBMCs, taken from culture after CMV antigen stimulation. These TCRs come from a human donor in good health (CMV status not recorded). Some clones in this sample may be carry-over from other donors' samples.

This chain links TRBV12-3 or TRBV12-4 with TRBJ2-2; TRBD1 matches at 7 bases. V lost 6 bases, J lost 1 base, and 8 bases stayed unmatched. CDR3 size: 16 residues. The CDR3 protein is CASRPGQILNTGELFF. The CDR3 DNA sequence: TGTGCCAGCAGACCGGGACAGATACTGAACACCGGGGAGCTGTTTTTT.

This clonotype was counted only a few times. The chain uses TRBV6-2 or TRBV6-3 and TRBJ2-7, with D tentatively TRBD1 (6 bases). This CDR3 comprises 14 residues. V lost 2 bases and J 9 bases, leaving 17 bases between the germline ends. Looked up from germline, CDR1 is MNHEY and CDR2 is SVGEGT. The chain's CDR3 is CASSYLGTGSGQYV. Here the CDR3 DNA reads TGTGCCAGCAGTTACCTCGGTACAGGGTCGGGGCAGTACGTC.

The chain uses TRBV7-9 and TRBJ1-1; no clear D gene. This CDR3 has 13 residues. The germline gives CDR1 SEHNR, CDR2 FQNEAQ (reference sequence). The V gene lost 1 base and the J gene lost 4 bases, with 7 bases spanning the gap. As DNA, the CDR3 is TGTGCCAGCAGCTTAGGCGGAATCACTGAAGCTTTCTTT. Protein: CASSLGGITEAFF.

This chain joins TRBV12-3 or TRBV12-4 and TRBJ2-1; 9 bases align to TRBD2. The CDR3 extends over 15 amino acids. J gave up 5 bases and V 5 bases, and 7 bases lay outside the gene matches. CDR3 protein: CASSLGLARNNEQFF. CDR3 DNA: TGTGCCAGCAGTCTAGGACTAGCGCGGAACAATGAGCAGTTCTTC.

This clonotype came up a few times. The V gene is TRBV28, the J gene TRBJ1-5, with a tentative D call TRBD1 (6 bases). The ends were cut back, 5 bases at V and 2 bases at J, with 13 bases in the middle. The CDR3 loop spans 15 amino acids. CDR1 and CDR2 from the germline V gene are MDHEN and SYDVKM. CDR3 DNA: TGTGCCAGCAGTCCGGAAGGGGGACGCAATCAGCCCCAGCATTTT. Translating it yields CASSPEGGRNQPQHF.

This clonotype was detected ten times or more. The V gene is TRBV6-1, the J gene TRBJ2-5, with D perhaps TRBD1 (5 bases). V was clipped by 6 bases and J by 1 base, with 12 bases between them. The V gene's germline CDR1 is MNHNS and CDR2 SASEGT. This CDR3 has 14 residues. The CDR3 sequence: CASRPQGSQETQYF. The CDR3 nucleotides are TGTGCCAGCAGGCCTCAGGGTTCCCAAGAGACCCAGTACTTC.